Below, 23 T cell receptor beta chains from the same sample are listed, as sequenced in a study of response to subunit inactivated influenza vaccine. TCRdb itself ran the RT-PCR reads through MiXCR, one entry per CDR3 protein. The data hold just under 550,000 distinct CDR3 sequences, with less than 25% observed a single time. The same specimen was also included in a second study, on T cells expressing NK-cell markers. From that paper: It was by 5'RACE template switching with UMIs that TCR beta cDNA was made.

The sample was CD4+ T cells sorted from PBMCs, taken approximately 12 days after vaccination. The receptors were gathered from a man aged 50 or older who received an inactivated influenza vaccine.

The chain couples TRBV15 to TRBJ2-7, with D perhaps being TRBD1 or TRBD2 (5 bases each). Trimming removed 1 base at V and 5 bases at J, with 15 bases between. This CDR3 region has 15 residues. The V gene's germline CDR1 is LNHNV and CDR2 YYDKDF (reference sequence). The CDR3 DNA reads as TGTGCCACCAGCAGAGGCTACGGGCCGGGACACGAGCAGTACTTC. Encoded protein: CATSRGYGPGHEQYF.

The rearrangement joins TRBV12-3 or TRBV12-4 to TRBJ2-2; TRBD2 might be the D (6 bases). The CDR3 runs 14 residues. The V and J ends lost 6 bases and 1 base respectively, with 9 bases between them. The CDR3 loop reads CASRGGENTGELFF. The CDR3 DNA sequence: TGTGCCAGCAGGGGCGGGGAGAACACCGGGGAGCTGTTTTTT.

V usage is TRBV11-3 and J usage is TRBJ2-1, with a tentative D call TRBD2 (5 bases). V lost 8 bases, J lost 9 bases, and 17 bases lay in between. CDR3 length: 13 residues. Germline V gives CDR1 SGHNT, CDR2 YENEEA. The chain's CDR3 is CASSLARDLEQFF. CDR3 DNA sequence: TGTGCCAGCTCCCTAGCAAGGGATCTTGAGCAGTTCTTC.

The V gene is TRBV7-9, the J gene TRBJ2-3, with a possible D match to TRBD2 (7 bases). V was pared by 5 bases and J by 6 bases, with 15 bases between. The length of the CDR3 is 14 residues. Germline V CDR1 and CDR2: SEHNR, FQNEAQ (reference sequence). CDR3 sequence reads: CASSQRGGWDTQYF. CDR3 DNA sequence: TGTGCCAGCAGCCAAAGGGGGGGCTGGGATACGCAGTATTTT. Drawing the rest from reference TRBV7-9 and TRBJ2-3, the complete variable domain is DTGVSQNPRHKITKRGQNVTFRCDPISEHNRLYWYRQTLGQGPEFLTYFQNEAQLEKSRLLSDRFSAERPKGSFSTLEIQRTEQGDSAMYLCASSQRGGWDTQYFGPGTRLTVL.

This chain links TRBV7-8 with TRBJ2-7; TRBD2 matches 13 bases. With 4 bases clipped from V and 5 bases from J, the junction kept 8 bases outside the gene matches. CDR3 size: 16 residues. The germline V gene encodes CDR1 SGHVS and CDR2 FQNEAQ. The CDR3 protein is CASSSRTSGSFHEQYF. CDR3 nucleotide sequence: TGTGCCAGCAGCTCCAGGACTAGCGGGAGTTTCCACGAGCAGTACTTC.

This clonotype was seen only a few times. This rearrangement joins TRBV10-3 to TRBJ2-1; 8 nucleotides agree with TRBD1. Germline trimming cut 7 bases from V and 0 bases from J; bases unmatched to any gene: 5. The CDR3 is 15 amino acids. Germline CDR1 ENHRY, CDR2 SYGVKD. Written as DNA, the CDR3 is TGTGCCATCAACGGGGACAGGAGCTCCTACAATGAGCAGTTCTTC. It yields the protein CAINGDRSSYNEQFF.

The chain recombines TRBV7-9 with TRBJ2-7; D is perhaps TRBD2 (5 bases). The CDR3 contains 14 residues. Per germline, CDR1 SEHNR and CDR2 FQNEAQ (reference sequence). The V gene lost 1 base and the J gene lost 3 bases, with 10 bases spanning the gap. This CDR3 is CASSLELGDYEQYF. DNA for the CDR3: TGTGCCAGCAGCTTAGAGTTGGGAGACTACGAGCAGTACTTC.

This clonotype was recorded a few times. The rearrangement joins TRBV10-3 to TRBJ1-2; TRBD1 matches 8 bases. The ends lost 4 bases at V and 4 bases at J; junction bases unmatched: 5. This CDR3 has 14 residues. Germline CDR1 ENHRY, CDR2 SYGVKD. The CDR3 coding sequence is TGTGCCATCAGTGGGCAGGGGGCAGGCTATGGCTACACCTTC. It is translated as CAISGQGAGYGYTF.

This clonotype was recorded at least ten times. Here the CDR3 DNA reads TGCAGTGCTAGAGATATATACAGGGTCCCGCAGTACTTC. This translates into CSARDIYRVPQYF. The chain couples TRBV20-1 to TRBJ2-7; maybe TRBD1 (6 bases). From germline, CDR1 is DFQATT and CDR2 SNEGSKA (reference sequence). The CDR3 extends over 13 amino acids. Trimming took 0 bases from V and 9 from J, leaving 15 bases between them.

The rearrangement links TRBV6-4 to TRBJ2-3; 8 bases fit TRBD2. The CDR3 extends over 14 amino acids. The ends lost 5 bases at V and 3 bases at J; junction bases unmatched: 4. CDR1 is MRHNA and CDR2 is SNTAGT in the germline V gene. The CDR3 DNA reads as TGTGCCAGCAGTAGCGGGAGTCTAACAGATACGCAGTATTTT. This translates into CASSSGSLTDTQYF.

This clonotype has just a few counts. The CDR3: CASSYIQGARKVTSPLHF. CDR3 coding DNA: TGTGCCAGCAGTTACATACAGGGGGCCAGGAAAGTTACCTCACCCCTCCACTTT. The gene calls are TRBV6-2 or TRBV6-3 and TRBJ1-6; 9 bases agree with TRBD1. Germline V CDR1 and CDR2: MNHEY, SVGEGT. The CDR3 is 18 amino acids. V trimming: 2 bases; J trimming: 10 bases; junction bases outside the gene matches: 15.

This clonotype was detected only once. The chain employs TRBV7-8 and TRBJ1-4; 8 bases are a match to TRBD1. The CDR3 is 14 amino acids. With V trimmed by 5 bases and J by 7 bases, 6 bases remained unmatched. CDR1 is SGHVS and CDR2 is FQNEAQ in the germline V gene. CDR3: CASSRQGTLEKLFF. The DNA for the CDR3 is TGTGCCAGCAGCCGACAGGGGACGCTTGAAAAACTGTTTTTT.

V and J are TRBV28 and TRBJ2-7; D might be TRBD2 (6 bases). V gave up 7 bases and J gave up 0 bases, with 13 bases separating them. The V gene's germline CDR1 is MDHEN and CDR2 SYDVKM. The CDR3 loop spans 14 amino acids. The CDR3 nucleotides are TGTGCCAGCAAAGGGACTGCTAGCTCCTACGAGCAGTACTTC. Translating it yields CASKGTASSYEQYF.

This clonotype was seen only a few times. The chain employs TRBV12-3 or TRBV12-4 and TRBJ1-6, with D possibly being TRBD1 (5 bases). Between the trimmed V and J ends, which lost 6 bases and 7 bases, there was a span of 16 bases. The length of the CDR3 is 15 residues. The DNA for the CDR3 is TGTGCCAGCAGGGGACGCCTAGGGAGGAATTCACCCCTCCACTTT. It yields the protein CASRGRLGRNSPLHF.

This chain joins TRBV7-2 and TRBJ2-5; D may be TRBD2 (6 bases). Germline assignment: CDR1 SGHTA and CDR2 FQGNSA. The V end was cut by 2 bases, the J end by 2 bases, with 15 bases between. The CDR3 loop spans 16 amino acids. CDR3 loop: CASSLRGGRGQETQYF. CDR3 sequence (DNA): TGTGCCAGCAGCTTACGTGGAGGGAGAGGGCAAGAGACCCAGTACTTC.

This clonotype has more than one count but fewer than ten. The V gene is TRBV2, the J gene TRBJ2-5, with 8 bases aligning to TRBD2. The CDR3 sequence is 13 residues long. Germline V lookup: CDR1 SNHLY, CDR2 FYNNEI. V lost 9 bases, J lost 2 bases, and 5 bases stayed unmatched. Here the CDR3 reads CASRRGAQETQYF. Here the CDR3 DNA reads TGTGCCAGTAGGCGGGGGGCACAAGAGACCCAGTACTTC.

The chain carries TRBV5-1 and TRBJ2-5, with D perhaps TRBD2 (7 bases). The germline V gene encodes CDR1 SGHRS and CDR2 YFSETQ. V was trimmed by 2 bases and J by 5 bases, leaving 19 bases between them. CDR3 length equals 16 residues. DNA for the CDR3: TGCGCCAGCAGCTTAAGTGGGGGGGCTCGTTTCGAGACCCAGTACTTC. Translating gives CASSLSGGARFETQYF.

The chain has TRBV11-1 and TRBJ2-3; 16 nucleotides line up with TRBD2. After removal of 4 bases from V and 6 bases from J, the junction contained 19 bases not matched to a gene. The CDR3 extends over 21 amino acids. Germline assignment: CDR1 SGHAT and CDR2 FQDESV (reference sequence). The chain's CDR3 is CASSSGQVGTSGGDLFDTQYF. The CDR3 DNA sequence: TGTGCCAGCAGCTCTGGACAGGTCGGGACTAGCGGGGGGGACCTCTTTGATACGCAGTATTTT.

This chain connects TRBV4-1 to TRBJ2-5; D gene uncertain. The CDR3 consists of 15 residues. Germline assignment: CDR1 MGHRA and CDR2 YSYEKL. V lost 0 bases and J lost 4, with 12 bases in between. In nucleotides, the CDR3 is TGCGCCAGCAGCCAAGATGAGGCCCCCCCAGAGACCCAGTACTTC. Its translation is CASSQDEAPPETQYF.

This clonotype showed up just a few times. The chain recombines TRBV25-1 with TRBJ1-3, with 7 bases lining up with TRBD1. The germline V gene encodes CDR1 MGHDK and CDR2 SYGVNS. This CDR3 has 15 amino acids. J lost 4 bases, V lost 5 bases, and 8 bases had no gene match. In DNA form, the CDR3 reads TGTGCCAGCAGTAAAACAGGGGCTTTAGGAAACACCATATATTTT. As protein: CASSKTGALGNTIYF.

The gene calls are TRBV6-2 or TRBV6-3 and TRBJ2-1, with D tentatively TRBD2 (6 bases). Germline V gene data show CDR1 as MNHEY and CDR2 as SVGEGT. The CDR3 is 15 residues long. Between the trimmed V and J ends, which lost 6 bases and 0 bases, there was a span of 12 bases. CDR3 region: CASRIADSSYNEQFF. As DNA, the CDR3 is TGTGCCAGCAGAATAGCGGATTCCTCCTACAATGAGCAGTTCTTC.

This clonotype was detected a few times. V is TRBV20-1 and J is TRBJ2-3; 10 bases match TRBD2. CDR3 length: 14 amino acids. Germline V lookup: CDR1 DFQATT, CDR2 SNEGSKA (reference sequence). The trim removed 8 bases at V and 7 bases at J, leaving 12 bases unmatched. CDR3 sequence reads: CSSKRGGGEYTQYF. The CDR3 bases are TGCAGTTCAAAGCGGGGGGGAGGGGAATATACGCAGTATTTT.

This clonotype appeared many times. V gene TRBV29-1 combines with J gene TRBJ2-5; 7 bases agree with TRBD2. Trimming removed 7 bases from V and 4 bases from J; junction bases left unmatched: 6. The CDR3 is 12 amino acids. Germline values: CDR1 SQVTM, CDR2 ANQGSEA. The chain's CDR3 is CSGGGDGETQYF. The CDR3 DNA follows: TGCAGCGGGGGGGGGGATGGAGAGACCCAGTACTTC.